Following are 30 T cell receptor beta chains from one sample sequenced in a study of shared clonotypes between healthy human individuals. Repertoires were generated with immunoSEQ multiplex PCR, while TCRdb's copy carries only in-frame clones and drops some. The table includes about 1.5 million clones, 95% to 99% detected once. The material sequenced was naive CD4+ T cells sorted from blood. Sample subset: CD45RA+ positively selected. These receptors were taken from a man aged 25-40 years in good health.

The genes are TRBV6-5 and TRBJ2-1; no firm D call. This CDR3 region has 14 residues. Per germline, CDR1 MNHEY and CDR2 SVGAGI. Trimming took 7 bases from V and 1 from J, leaving 11 bases between them. The CDR3 sequence: CASNRARSYNEQFF. CDR3 sequence (DNA): TGTGCCAGCAACCGGGCCCGGTCCTACAATGAGCAGTTCTTC.

CDR3 bases: TGTGCCAGCAGTGGAACTAGCGAGGTCAGCTCCTACGAGCAGTACTTC. Translating it yields CASSGTSEVSSYEQYF. This chain joins TRBV2 and TRBJ2-7, with 7 bases fitting TRBD2. V trimming: 4 bases; J trimming: 0 bases; junction bases outside the gene matches: 9. This CDR3 is 16 amino acids long. Germline CDR1 SNHLY, CDR2 FYNNEI.

The rearrangement joins TRBV6-5 to TRBJ1-2; 7 bases fit TRBD1. The CDR3 has 14 residues. Germline assignment: CDR1 MNHEY and CDR2 SVGAGI. V shed 8 bases and J 0 bases; nucleotides not matched to a gene: 6. The CDR3 loop reads CASGGTASNYGYTF. CDR3 DNA: TGTGCCAGCGGAGGGACAGCCTCTAACTATGGCTACACCTTC.

This chain links TRBV7-5 with TRBJ1-5. TRBV7-5 constitutes a pseudogene. This CDR3 contains 15 residues. The CDR3 is CVRSSREGREQPQHF. The DNA for the CDR3 is TGTGTCAGAAGCTCGCGGGAGGGGCGAGAGCAGCCCCAGCATTTT.

CDR3 nucleotides: TGTGCCAGCAGCTTGGAAGTCTGGCAGGCGAATGAGCAGTTCTTC. The encoded protein is CASSLEVWQANEQFF. The chain joins TRBV5-5 to TRBJ2-1; D gene unclear. The V and J ends lost 0 bases and 7 bases respectively, with 14 bases between them. Germline V gives CDR1 SGHKS, CDR2 YYEKEE (reference sequence). The CDR3 contains 15 residues.

This chain links TRBV6-1 with TRBJ2-7, with D unresolved. This CDR3 is built from 15 residues. V was cut by 6 bases and J by 2 bases, with 17 bases left in between. Per germline, CDR1 MNHNS and CDR2 SASEGT. The CDR3 DNA reads as TGTGCCAGCAGCGCCCCCTCAGCTGTAACCTACGAGCAGTACTTC. Its protein product is CASSAPSAVTYEQYF.

The CDR3 DNA follows: TGTGCCAGCAGCTCACGTAACACCGGGGAGCTGTTTTTT. Protein product: CASSSRNTGELFF. The chain links TRBV5-4 to TRBJ2-2, with D hard to call. Germline loops: CDR1 SGHNT, CDR2 YYREEE (reference sequence). Trimming took off 3 bases at V and 2 bases at J, with 5 bases between the two ends. The CDR3 extends over 13 amino acids.

V is TRBV5-4 and J is TRBJ1-1, with a tentative D call TRBD1 (6 bases). Trimming shortened V by 4 bases and J by 1 base, and 14 bases separated the two germline ends. The CDR3 sequence is 15 residues long. The germline gives CDR1 SGHNT, CDR2 YYREEE (reference sequence). The CDR3 loop is CASSDRRQGNTEAFF. Here the CDR3 DNA reads TGTGCCAGCAGCGACAGGCGGCAGGGGAACACTGAAGCTTTCTTT.

The rearrangement uses TRBV7-9 and TRBJ2-5; the match to TRBD1 covers 8 bases. The CDR3 is 15 residues long. Germline-derived CDR1 and CDR2 are SEHNR and FQNEAQ (reference sequence). V lost 3 bases and J lost 4; bases outside the gene matches: 7. CDR3: CASSFPGQVVETQYF. In DNA form, the CDR3 reads TGTGCCAGCAGCTTCCCGGGACAGGTGGTAGAGACCCAGTACTTC. The variable domain in full, with the rest retrieved from reference TRBV7-9 and TRBJ2-5, is DTGVSQNPRHKITKRGQNVTFRCDPISEHNRLYWYRQTLGQGPEFLTYFQNEAQLEKSRLLSDRFSAERPKGSFSTLEIQRTEQGDSAMYLCASSFPGQVVETQYFGPGTRLLVL.

J is TRBJ2-2 and V is TRBV18; perhaps TRBD1 as D (5 bases). V was trimmed by 1 base and J by 7 bases, leaving 7 bases between them. There are 13 residues in the CDR3. Germline V lookup: CDR1 KGHSH, CDR2 LQKENI. CDR3 sequence: CASSPRDSGELFF. DNA of the CDR3: TGTGCCAGCTCACCACGTGACAGCGGGGAGCTGTTTTTT.

CDR3 amino acids: CASSKAGARAGELFF. For the CDR3, the DNA is TGTGCCAGCAGCAAGGCAGGGGCGCGGGCCGGGGAGCTGTTTTTT. V and J are TRBV7-2 and TRBJ2-2; a weak D match, TRBD1 (6 bases). CDR1 is SGHTA and CDR2 is FQGNSA in the germline V gene. This CDR3 is 15 amino acids long. The V and J ends lost 5 bases and 6 bases respectively, with 16 bases between them. The full variable domain, with the rest looked up from reference TRBV7-2 and TRBJ2-2, is GAGVSQSPSNKVTEKGKDVELRCDPISGHTALYWYRQSLGQGLEFLIYFQGNSAPDKSGLPSDRFSAERTGGSVSTLTIQRTQQEDSAVYLCASSKAGARAGELFFGEGSRLTVL.

The chain joins TRBV18 to TRBJ2-3, with D possibly being TRBD1 (6 bases). Between the trimmed V and J ends, which lost 3 bases and 2 bases, there was a span of 12 bases. This CDR3 contains 15 residues. Germline CDR1 and CDR2: KGHSH and LQKENI. The CDR3 DNA sequence: TGTGCCAGCTCACCTTTAGGACAGAACACAGATACGCAGTATTTT. Protein product: CASSPLGQNTDTQYF.

This sequence joins TRBV7-2 and TRBJ1-1; TRBD1 is a possible D gene (6 bases). The CDR3 extends over 15 amino acids. V was clipped by 2 bases and J by 5 bases, with 15 bases between them. Germline V gives CDR1 SGHTA, CDR2 FQGNSA. In nucleotides, the CDR3 is TGTGCCAGCAGCTTATTTTTTACAGGGAAAACTGAAGCTTTCTTT. Amino acids: CASSLFFTGKTEAFF.

The rearrangement links TRBV5-1 to TRBJ1-1; no firm D call. The CDR3 totals 14 residues. The germline V and J ends were trimmed by 1 base and 5 bases, with 12 bases remaining between them. Germline V gene lookup returns CDR1 SGHRS and CDR2 YFSETQ. This CDR3 is CASSLYGDGTEAFF. The CDR3 DNA follows: TGCGCCAGCAGCTTGTACGGGGATGGGACTGAAGCTTTCTTT.

The chain joins TRBV9 to TRBJ1-1; D possibly corresponds to TRBD1 (5 bases). The CDR3 extends over 13 amino acids. Germline values: CDR1 SGDLS, CDR2 YYNGEE. The germline V and J ends were trimmed by 7 bases and 5 bases, with 15 bases remaining between them. Here the CDR3 reads CASGGVRPTEAFF. The CDR3 bases are TGTGCCAGCGGGGGAGTCCGTCCGACTGAAGCTTTCTTT.

The rearrangement joins TRBV18 to TRBJ2-3; TRBD1 aligns across 8 bases. Germline assignment: CDR1 KGHSH and CDR2 LQKENI. V was pared by 3 bases and J by 3 bases, with 14 bases of the junction left unmatched. The CDR3 length is 18 residues. For the CDR3, the DNA is TGTGCCAGCTCACCCTGGACAGGGAGCGCGGAAAGGACAGATACGCAGTATTTT. Translating it yields CASSPWTGSAERTDTQYF. Combining the CDR3 with reference TRBV18 and TRBJ2-3 gives the whole variable domain NAGVMQNPRHLVRRRGQEARLRCSPMKGHSHVYWYRQLPEEGLKFMVYLQKENIIDESGMPKERFSAEFPKEGPSILRIQQVVRGDSAAYFCASSPWTGSAERTDTQYFGPGTRLTVL.

The gene calls are TRBV7-6 and TRBJ2-5; D uncertain. CDR1 is SGHVS and CDR2 is FNYEAQ in the germline V gene. The CDR3 contains 13 residues. Trimming stripped 5 bases from V and 5 bases from J, with 12 bases between. The CDR3 reads CASSPTTWETQYF. CDR3 sequence (DNA): TGTGCCAGCAGCCCAACAACTTGGGAGACCCAGTACTTC.

V is TRBV19 and J is TRBJ2-7, with 8 bases that match TRBD1. The germline V gene has CDR1 LNHDA and CDR2 SQIVND (reference sequence). Trimming removed 10 bases from V and 3 bases from J; junction bases left unmatched: 8. The CDR3 length is 13 residues. The CDR3 bases are TGTGCCACAGGGACAGGAGGTTTCTACGAGCAGTACTTC. It encodes CATGTGGFYEQYF.

The rearrangement uses TRBV18 and TRBJ2-7; 8 bases align to TRBD2. Germline loops: CDR1 KGHSH, CDR2 LQKENI. V gave up 4 bases and J gave up 2 bases; unmatched junction bases: 4. The CDR3 contains 14 residues. CDR3 in amino acids: CASSLPGLAYEQYF. DNA of the CDR3: TGTGCCAGCTCACTACCGGGACTAGCCTACGAGCAGTACTTC.

This clone appeared once. The chain carries TRBV5-1 and TRBJ2-1, with 10 bases that match TRBD1. This CDR3 contains 18 residues. J gave up 6 bases and V 0 bases, and 12 bases lay outside the gene matches. The germline CDR1 and CDR2 sequences are SGHRS and YFSETQ. This CDR3 reads CASSLGPQTGGAGNEQFF. In DNA form, the CDR3 reads TGCGCCAGCAGCTTGGGTCCGCAGACAGGGGGCGCTGGCAATGAGCAGTTCTTC.

The chain joins TRBV5-1 to TRBJ2-7; perhaps TRBD2 as D (6 bases). CDR1 is SGHRS, CDR2 YFSETQ, per germline. This CDR3 is built from 14 residues. The V end was cut by 7 bases, the J end by 1 base, with 15 bases between. This chain's CDR3 is CASYSGGTSYEQYF. CDR3 bases: TGCGCCAGCTACTCTGGCGGGACGTCCTACGAGCAGTACTTC.

Worth noting for this clone: The same CDR3 arises from other DNA sequences in this sample as well. The rearrangement uses TRBV19 and TRBJ1-5; possible D gene TRBD1, 6 bases. There are 15 residues in the CDR3. CDR1 is LNHDA and CDR2 is SQIVND in the germline V gene (reference sequence). V was shortened by 3 bases and J by 2 bases, with 11 bases between the two germline ends. This CDR3 is CASSILGAGNQPQHF. CDR3 nucleotides: TGTGCCAGTAGTATTTTGGGGGCTGGCAATCAGCCCCAGCATTTT.

Worth noting for this clone: No DNA is shown, since the ends of the CDR3 on it are uncertain; the CDR3 is the one TCRdb lists. The chain carries TRBV21-1 and TRBJ2-3. TRBV21-1 has pseudogene status. Both ends counted, the CDR3 spans 16 residues. The CDR3 region is CASSKVGDGITDTQYF.

This chain joins TRBV5-4 and TRBJ2-4; tentative D call: TRBD2 (6 bases). CDR3 length: 15 residues. Deletions cut 4 bases from V and 4 bases from J, with 15 bases between. Germline assignment: CDR1 SGHNT and CDR2 YYREEE (reference sequence). As DNA, the CDR3 is TGTGCCAGCAGCGCGGAGGGACTGGGTAAAAACATTCAGTACTTC. Protein product: CASSAEGLGKNIQYF.

V and J are TRBV11-2 and TRBJ1-2, with D tentatively TRBD1 (6 bases). CDR1 SGHAT and CDR2 FQNNGV come from the germline V gene. With 5 bases removed from V and 4 bases from J, the gap between germline ends came to 14 bases. This CDR3 has 14 amino acids. Here the CDR3 reads CASSDRPLRYGYTF. The CDR3 bases are TGTGCCAGCAGCGACAGGCCGCTCCGCTATGGCTACACCTTC.

The chain joins TRBV10-3 to TRBJ2-3; TRBD2 matches 12 bases. The germline gives CDR1 ENHRY, CDR2 SYGVKD. The CDR3 is 20 residues long. Losses at the gene ends were 4 bases for V and 4 bases for J; bases not matched to a gene: 18. The CDR3 DNA is TGTGCCATCAGTGGGGACAAACTAGCGGGAGGAGGTTCGTTCTCAGATACGCAGTATTTT. This translates into CAISGDKLAGGGSFSDTQYF.

This sequence joins TRBV18 and TRBJ2-5; tentatively, D is TRBD1 (6 bases). CDR3 length: 14 residues. Between the trimmed V and J ends, which lost 1 base and 4 bases, there was a span of 10 bases. Germline V gene data show CDR1 as KGHSH and CDR2 as LQKENI. CDR3 in amino acids: CASSPQTGGETQYF. Written as DNA, the CDR3 is TGTGCCAGCTCACCACAGACAGGTGGAGAGACCCAGTACTTC.

This chain uses TRBV10-3 with TRBJ2-5; no definite D call. Looked up from germline, CDR1 is ENHRY and CDR2 is SYGVKD. V was clipped by 2 bases and J by 7 bases, with 8 bases between them. The CDR3 spans 12 residues. CDR3 in amino acids: CAISEPVGTQYF. In DNA, the CDR3 is TGTGCCATCAGTGAGCCTGTGGGGACCCAGTACTTC.

The chain combines TRBV10-2 with TRBJ2-3; unclear D gene. Trimming shortened V by 4 bases and J by 0 bases, and 11 bases separated the two germline ends. Per germline, CDR1 WSHSY and CDR2 SAAADI. The CDR3 is 15 residues long. The CDR3 sequence is CASSGSVISTDTQYF. CDR3 sequence (DNA): TGCGCCAGCAGTGGCTCCGTAATTAGCACAGATACGCAGTATTTT.

This sequence joins TRBV2 and TRBJ2-2; D gene uncertain. Trimming removed 7 bases from V and 4 bases from J, with 16 bases in between. Germline values: CDR1 SNHLY, CDR2 FYNNEI. There are 15 residues in the CDR3. This CDR3 is CASTRTAAGTGELFF. The CDR3 DNA follows: TGTGCCAGCACTCGAACGGCGGCAGGCACCGGGGAGCTGTTTTTT. The full variable domain, in which reference TRBV2 and TRBJ2-2 provide the parts outside the CDR3, is EPEVTQTPSHQVTQMGQEVILRCVPISNHLYFYWYRQILGQKVEFLVSFYNNEISEKSEIFDDQFSVERPDGSNFTLKIRSTKLEDSAMYFCASTRTAAGTGELFFGEGSRLTVL.